These 5 T cell receptor beta chains were all obtained from the same sample, sequenced in a study of technical replicates of blood from a handful of donors. Only in-frame clones appear in the TCRdb table, and some are missing; sequencing was by immunoSEQ multiplex PCR. The sample contains some 64,000 clones, around 86% of which appear only once. Source material: PBMCs. The receptors come from a human donor in good health. Some clones in this sample may be carry-over from other donors' samples.

The rearrangement uses TRBV30 and TRBJ1-6; 8 bases are shared with TRBD1. Germline V gene lookup returns CDR1 GTSNPN and CDR2 SVGIG (reference sequence). The CDR3 covers 14 residues. V dropped 3 bases and J dropped 5; count of bases not matched to a gene: 3. This CDR3 is CAWSRQGNNSPLHF. CDR3 nucleotides: TGTGCCTGGAGCCGACAGGGGAATAATTCACCCCTCCACTTT.

The J gene is TRBJ2-7, the V gene TRBV27; 7 bases agree with TRBD1. The V gene end was trimmed by 5 bases and the J gene end by 5 bases; junction bases not matched to a gene: 9. The CDR3 runs 14 residues. Looked up from germline, CDR1 is MNHEY and CDR2 is SMNVEV (reference sequence). CDR3 region: CASSVDRVGNEQYF. In DNA form, the CDR3 reads TGTGCCAGCAGTGTCGACAGGGTGGGGAACGAGCAGTACTTC.

The genes are TRBV15 and TRBJ1-3; D may be TRBD1 (5 bases). Germline V gene data show CDR1 as LNHNV and CDR2 as YYDKDF (reference sequence). CDR3 length equals 17 residues. With 0 bases removed from V and 4 bases from J, the gap between germline ends came to 16 bases. The CDR3 region has the DNA TGTGCCACCAGCAGAGATAGGTTTACAGGCAGCGGAAACACCATATATTTT. Translated, it gives CATSRDRFTGSGNTIYF. The full variable domain, rest sourced from reference TRBV15 and TRBJ1-3, is DAMVIQNPRYQVTQFGKPVTLSCSQTLNHNVMYWYQQKSSQAPKLLFHYYDKDFNNEADTPDNFQSRRPNTSFCFLDIRSPGLGDTAMYLCATSRDRFTGSGNTIYFGEGSWLTVV.

Written as DNA, the CDR3 is TGCAGTGCCCGGTCGGGAAACACCATATATTTT. Protein product: CSARSGNTIYF. The chain carries TRBV20-1 and TRBJ1-3; D is uncertain. CDR1 and CDR2 from the germline V gene are DFQATT and SNEGSKA (reference sequence). With 6 bases removed from V and 4 bases from J, the gap between germline ends came to 7 bases. CDR3 length: 11 amino acids.

The table lists this clone with a count of one. This chain links TRBV10-1 with TRBJ1-2; possible D gene TRBD1, 5 bases. CDR1 and CDR2 (germline): WNHNN, SYGVQD (reference sequence). This CDR3 is built from 14 residues. Deletions cut 0 bases from V and 8 bases from J, with 13 bases between. CDR3 residues: CASSESTGRPGYTF. As DNA, the CDR3 is TGCGCCAGCAGTGAGTCCACAGGACGTCCCGGCTACACCTTC.